These T cell receptor beta chains were read from a single sample in a study of shared clonotypes between healthy human individuals. TCRdb keeps only in-frame clones here, not all; method: immunoSEQ multiplex PCR. This sample has 470,000 or so clones, with approximately 80% found just once. Input material: PBMCs. These receptor sequences come from a woman between 35 and 50 years old in good health. Some clones in this sample may be carry-over from other donors' samples. Both conserved end residues are part of each CDR3.

V: TRBV7-3; CDR3: CASSLAGLDNAEQFF
V: TRBV7-7; CDR3: CASSSGTGIINEQFF
V: TRBV19; CDR3: CASSPTDRGTREQYF
V: TRBV28; CDR3: CASSITGPHWGYSNQPQHF
V: TRBV19; CDR3: CASSILDSSNTEAFF
V: TRBV30; CDR3: CAWSVGANEHQPQHF
V: TRBV6-1; CDR3: CASSPGQRGNQPQHF
V: TRBV27; CDR3: CASSLGTGLGDTQYF
V: TRBV7-9; CDR3: CASSLEGDYGYTF
V: TRBV30; CDR3: CAWSRAFNYGYTF
V: TRBV5-1; CDR3: CASRDPRQGTDTQYF
V: TRBV15; CDR3: CATSRVRGPGSGYTF